This T cell receptor (beta chain) appears in the sequencing data of a study of cytomegalovirus exposure and HLA in healthy donors (dated by TCRdb to 2015 to 2018). Study-wide context: The 700 or so repertoires of the first cohort and the 120 validation repertoires were produced on the same platform, according to a later analysis. The study aimed to test whether cataloging public T cell receptors could reveal signatures of past pathogen exposure. Besides the first cohort of under 700 subjects, a separate validation cohort made up of 120 different subjects was used. High-throughput TCR immunosequencing, statistical association of individual TCRs with disease status, and machine learning were combined to predict cytomegalovirus infection status.

The library was prepared using the immunoSEQ multiplex PCR assay. Per the original workflow: A statistical classification framework was developed to diagnose cytomegalovirus status using the catalog of TCR beta chain sequences. What TCRdb holds here is the immuneACCESS table cut down to in-frame rearrangements. Part of the clones is not present; checked against another copy, under half of the missing clones reflect an unresolved V gene, and the others are unexplained. V and J calls and clone size are as listed in that table; D and trimming were resolved from the DNA. In this sample the table shows fewer than 120,000 clones, around nine tenths of which occur a single time. Jointly, the top ten make up approximately 1.4% of the sample. The donors were included in the validation cohort of 90 to 150 subjects, a group kept apart from the roughly 700-subject first cohort. Beyond this particular receptor, the publication reports: A few of the identified cytomegalovirus-associated TCR beta chains were confirmed in vitro to be specific for cytomegalovirus antigens. The authors suggested that the approach could potentially be generalized to other disease states and immunological phenotypes. A later analysis had no HLA typing for the validation cohort, so co-occurrence there was scored across all 110 or so repertoires. Across donors, most TCR sequences were observed very rarely, whereas some public TCRs were present in many individuals. Cytomegalovirus status was reported to be diagnosed by the classifier with high specificity and sensitivity in both the original and validation cohorts. A total of fewer than 200 TCR beta chains were listed by the study as associated with cytomegalovirus. A later analysis found that TCRs clustered in the first cohort also tended to co-occur in the approximately 120 validation repertoires, with 90% to 95% of cluster scores above 0.

In the case of this clone: Its target antigen remains unknown. Qualities for individual bases were not recorded, and no much larger clone is one base off.

From a lookup of the germline V gene, CDR1 and CDR2 are SQVTM and ANQGSEA. Spanning cysteine to phenylalanine, the CDR3 consists of 13 amino acids. CDR3 DNA is the only sequence kept; it has 39 bases, read in frame from the first base. Trimming takes 7 bases off V and 5 bases off J; junction bases not matched to a gene: 10. Sequenced sample: PBMCs. The receptor comes from a woman aged 25 to 39 in good health and CMV-seropositive. This chain is built from TRBV29-1 and TRBJ2-7, with 8 bases aligning to TRBD1. The DNA sequence is given as TGCAGCGCGATGACAGGGGAAGGTAACGAGCAGTACTTC. Translated, this gives CSAMTGEGNEQYF.